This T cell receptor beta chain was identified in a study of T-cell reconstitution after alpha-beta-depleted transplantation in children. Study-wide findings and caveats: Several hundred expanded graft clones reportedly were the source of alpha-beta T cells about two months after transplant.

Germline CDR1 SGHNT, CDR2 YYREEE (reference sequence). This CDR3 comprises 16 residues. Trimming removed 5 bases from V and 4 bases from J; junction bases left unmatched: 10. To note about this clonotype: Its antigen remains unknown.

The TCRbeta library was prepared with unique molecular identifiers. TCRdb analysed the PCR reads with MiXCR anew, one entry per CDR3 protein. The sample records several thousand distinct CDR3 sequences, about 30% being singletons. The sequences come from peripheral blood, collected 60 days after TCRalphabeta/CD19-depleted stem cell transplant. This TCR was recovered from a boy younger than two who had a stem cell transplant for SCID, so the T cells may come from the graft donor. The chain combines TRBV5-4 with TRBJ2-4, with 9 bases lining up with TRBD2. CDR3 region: CASSWGPSGAKNIQYF. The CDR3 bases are TGTGCCAGCAGTTGGGGGCCTAGCGGGGCGAAAAACATTCAGTACTTC.